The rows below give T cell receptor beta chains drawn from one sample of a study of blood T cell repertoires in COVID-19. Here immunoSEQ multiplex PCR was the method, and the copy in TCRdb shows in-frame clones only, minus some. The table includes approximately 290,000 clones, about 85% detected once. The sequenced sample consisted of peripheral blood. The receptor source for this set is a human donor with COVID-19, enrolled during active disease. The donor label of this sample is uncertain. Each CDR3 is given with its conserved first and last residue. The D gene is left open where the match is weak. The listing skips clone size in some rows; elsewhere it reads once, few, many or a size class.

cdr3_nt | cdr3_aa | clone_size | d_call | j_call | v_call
TGTGCCAGCAGCTTAGTGAGGGACAGGGGCGAGCAGTACTTC | CASSLVRDRGEQYF | NA | TRBD1 | TRBJ2-7 | TRBV7-8
TGTGCCAGCAGCGTAGATGGGGGCAGGGCTTCCCAGTACTTC | CASSVDGGRASQYF | NA | NA | TRBJ2-5 | TRBV9
TGTGCCAGCAGTGGGACAGGATTCAACACCGGGGAGCTGTTTTTT | CASSGTGFNTGELFF | NA | TRBD1 | TRBJ2-2 | TRBV25-1
TGTGCCAGCAGCGCCTATCACGGGACAGGGGGCAATGAGCAGTTCTTC | CASSAYHGTGGNEQFF | NA | TRBD1 | TRBJ2-1 | TRBV9
TGTGCCAGCAGTTTTGAGGGAGTAAAACTGTTTTTT | CASSFEGVKLFF | NA | NA | TRBJ1-4 | TRBV12-3/TRBV12-4
TGTGCCAGCAGCTTAGAGGGTCGGAGGAACACTGAAGCTTTCTTT | CASSLEGRRNTEAFF | NA | NA | TRBJ1-1 | TRBV11-2
TGTGCCAGTAGTATCGTCCAGGAACATGGCTACACCTTC | CASSIVQEHGYTF | NA | NA | TRBJ1-2 | TRBV19
TGTGCCAGCAGTTTTGCTAGCGGGGGGGCCTACGAGCAGTACTTC | CASSFASGGAYEQYF | NA | TRBD2 | TRBJ2-7 | TRBV28
TGTGCCAGCAGCCCCCGGACAGCCTCCTACAATGAGCAGTTCTTC | CASSPRTASYNEQFF | NA | NA | TRBJ2-1 | TRBV4-2
TGTGCCAGCAGTGAAAGGGAGGAGGGGGCGTCTGGCTACACCTTC | CASSEREEGASGYTF | few | TRBD1 | TRBJ1-2 | TRBV2
TGTGCCAGCAGCTTAATGGGGCGGGGCGGCTACGAGCAGTACTTC | CASSLMGRGGYEQYF | NA | NA | TRBJ2-7 | TRBV7-2
TGTGCCAGCAGTTTACAGGGTTATGGCTACACCTTC | CASSLQGYGYTF | NA | NA | TRBJ1-2 | TRBV12-3/TRBV12-4
TGTGCCAGCAGCCAAGACTCGGGGGGTCAGCCCCAGCATTTT | CASSQDSGGQPQHF | NA | NA | TRBJ1-5 | TRBV3-1/TRBV3-2
TGCGCCAGCAGCTTGAGGGAGGACGGCACCGGGGAGCTGTTTTTT | CASSLREDGTGELFF | NA | NA | TRBJ2-2 | TRBV5-1
TGTGCCACCAGTGACCCCAGCGGGAGAGGGACCGGGGAGCTGTTTTTT | CATSDPSGRGTGELFF | once | TRBD2 | TRBJ2-2 | TRBV24-1
TGTGCCAGCAGTCTAGGATGGCGCGGACAGCCCCAGCATTTT | CASSLGWRGQPQHF | few | NA | TRBJ1-5 | TRBV6-5
TGTGCCAGCAGCCAAGATTCCGGGACAGGAGGTAATGAGCAGTTCTTC | CASSQDSGTGGNEQFF | NA | TRBD1 | TRBJ2-1 | TRBV3-1/TRBV3-2
TGCAGCGTGAATCCCGACAGTAGCTCTGGAAACACCATATATTTT | CSVNPDSSSGNTIYF | NA | NA | TRBJ1-3 | TRBV29-1
TGCAGTGCCGCAATCCGGGATGAAGCTTTCTTT | CSAAIRDEAFF | NA | NA | TRBJ1-1 | TRBV20-1
TGTGCCAGCAGTCACAGGACAGGTCAGAGAGATAATTCACCCCTCCACTTT | CASSHRTGQRDNSPLHF | NA | TRBD1 | TRBJ1-6 | TRBV27
TGTGCCTGGAGTGTGGGGGGGGCCGCAGATACGCAGTATTTT | CAWSVGGAADTQYF | NA | NA | TRBJ2-3 | TRBV30
TGTGCCAGCTCACCGGAGGTTTTAAGAAGTGAAAAACTGTTTTTT | CASSPEVLRSEKLFF | NA | NA | TRBJ1-4 | TRBV18
TGTGCCAGCAGCTTTTTTCAGGGGCGTACGACTGAAGCTTTCTTT | CASSFFQGRTTEAFF | NA | NA | TRBJ1-1 | TRBV11-2
TGTGCCATCAGTGAGCCAGGGGGGGAGCTGTTTTTT | CAISEPGGELFF | NA | NA | TRBJ2-2 | TRBV10-3
TGTGCCAGCAGCTTAGGAGTGGACACTGAAGCTTTCTTT | CASSLGVDTEAFF | once | NA | TRBJ1-1 | TRBV7-3
TGTGCCAGCAGTAAGGGGTTGAACACTGAAGCTTTCTTT | CASSKGLNTEAFF | few | NA | TRBJ1-1 | TRBV6-4
TGTGCCAGCACCCGACAGGTTCGGGGGGACACTGAAGCTTTCTTT | CASTRQVRGDTEAFF | NA | NA | TRBJ1-1 | TRBV4-2
TGTGCCATCAGTGAGAGGCCAGGGGGGAACACTGAAGCTTTCTTT | CAISERPGGNTEAFF | NA | TRBD1 | TRBJ1-1 | TRBV10-3
TGTGCCAGCAGCTTCAGGACAGGCGCTTCCTACGAGCAGTACTTC | CASSFRTGASYEQYF | NA | TRBD1 | TRBJ2-7 | TRBV7-6
TGTGCCATCACAGGAGCGGGAACCCATTACAATGAGCAGTTCTTC | CAITGAGTHYNEQFF | NA | TRBD2 | TRBJ2-1 | TRBV10-3
TGTGCCAGCAGCTTGGTAGGGGCGAACACTGAAGCTTTCTTT | CASSLVGANTEAFF | NA | NA | TRBJ1-1 | TRBV5-4
TGTGCCAGCAGCGGAACCGGGACAGGGGTCTACACCTTC | CASSGTGTGVYTF | NA | TRBD1 | TRBJ1-2 | TRBV7-9
TGTGCCAGCAGTGCAACCCTCGACAAGGGAGTGGGCTATGGCTACACCTTC | CASSATLDKGVGYGYTF | NA | NA | TRBJ1-2 | TRBV28
TGTGCCAGCAGTTTACGGGGGGAGACCCAGTACTTC | CASSLRGETQYF | once | NA | TRBJ2-5 | TRBV12-3/TRBV12-4
TGTGCCAGTAGTCCCGGGACACCAATCTTCTCTGGAAACACCATATATTTT | CASSPGTPIFSGNTIYF | NA | NA | TRBJ1-3 | TRBV19
TGCAGCGTTGATGCAGGTGGAAACACCATATATTTT | CSVDAGGNTIYF | once | NA | TRBJ1-3 | TRBV29-1
TGTGCCAGCACCCGAGGAGCGTCAGATACGCAGTATTTT | CASTRGASDTQYF | NA | NA | TRBJ2-3 | TRBV6-5
TGTGCCAGCTCTTATAACCTACTCGCGGGAGGGAACGAGCAGTACTTC | CASSYNLLAGGNEQYF | NA | TRBD2 | TRBJ2-7 | TRBV18
TGTGCCTGGAGTGCACAGGGCAATCAGCCCCAGCATTTT | CAWSAQGNQPQHF | NA | NA | TRBJ1-5 | TRBV30
TGCGCCAGCAGCTGGACAGGGGGCGCGGGCGAAAAACTGTTTTTT | CASSWTGGAGEKLFF | NA | TRBD1 | TRBJ1-4 | TRBV5-1
TGCGCCAGCAGTCAGGGTGACACTGAAGCTTTCTTT | CASSQGDTEAFF | once | NA | TRBJ1-1 | TRBV5-1
TGTGCCAGTAGTCTGGACAGCGCTAACACCGGGGAGCTGTTTTTT | CASSLDSANTGELFF | NA | NA | TRBJ2-2 | TRBV19
TGCGCCAGCAGGTCGACAGGGGGCAGCGGCACTGAAGCTTTCTTT | CASRSTGGSGTEAFF | few | TRBD1 | TRBJ1-1 | TRBV5-1
TGCGCCAGCAGCCAAGATCAGGGACAGAACCCACCGAACACCGGGGAGCTGTTTTTT | CASSQDQGQNPPNTGELFF | NA | TRBD1 | TRBJ2-2 | TRBV4-3
TGCAGCGTTGAACCGGGACTAGCGGGAAACAATGAGCAGTTCTTC | CSVEPGLAGNNEQFF | NA | TRBD2 | TRBJ2-1 | TRBV29-1
TGTGCCAGCGCGGACAGGGGAATCCTAGCTGGAAACACCATATATTTT | CASADRGILAGNTIYF | NA | TRBD1 | TRBJ1-3 | TRBV18
TGTGCCAGCAGCCAGGACACTAGCAATCAGCCCCAGCATTTT | CASSQDTSNQPQHF | NA | NA | TRBJ1-5 | TRBV3-1/TRBV3-2
TGCAGCGTTGAAGGAGTTAGCGGGGAGACCCAGTACTTC | CSVEGVSGETQYF | NA | TRBD2 | TRBJ2-5 | TRBV29-1
TGTGCCAGCAGCCTCCAGGGGGCTTTCACAGATACGCAGTATTTT | CASSLQGAFTDTQYF | once | TRBD1 | TRBJ2-3 | TRBV7-2
TGTGCCAGCAGTTATGGACAGCTGAACACTGAAGCTTTCTTT | CASSYGQLNTEAFF | NA | NA | TRBJ1-1 | TRBV2
TGTGCCAGTAGTATAGCCAGGGCGGGGGCCAACGTCCTGACTTTC | CASSIARAGANVLTF | NA | NA | TRBJ2-6 | TRBV19
TGTGCCAGCAGCTCTACGACAGGCGGCTACACCTTC | CASSSTTGGYTF | NA | NA | TRBJ1-2 | TRBV7-9
TGCGCCAGCAGCTTGGCCGACGGGGGCTATGGCTACACCTTC | CASSLADGGYGYTF | NA | NA | TRBJ1-2 | TRBV5-1